This T cell receptor (beta chain) originates from a study of blood T cell repertoires in COVID-19. Study overall: PBMCs, B-cell-depleted T cells, or T cells provided the cDNA or gDNA that made up the material.

V trimming: 1 base; J trimming: 2 bases; junction bases outside the gene matches: 15. The CDR3 extends over 20 amino acids. Germline V lookup: CDR1 LGHNA, CDR2 YNFKEQ. Source study methods: Counts of nucleated cells, estimated from reference gene primer amplification, were obtained. Clones were sequenced by immunoSEQ multiplex PCR, and TCRdb holds only the in-frame ones, with some missing. That table is the source of V, J and clone size, and D and trimming were worked out from the DNA. The profile shows 200,000 or so clones, 80% to 90% of them singletons. V usage is TRBV4-2 and J usage is TRBJ2-5; 11 positions agree with TRBD2. This receptor was identified in an elderly woman with COVID-19, enrolled during active disease. Sequenced: peripheral blood. CDR3 nucleotides: TGTGCCAGCAGCCAAGCAGTACGGACTAGCGGGTGGACCCTTCAAGAGACCCAGTACTTC. Residues: CASSQAVRTSGWTLQETQYF.